The rows below give T cell receptor beta chains drawn from one sample of a study of T cell repertoires in ileal Crohn's disease. Clones were sequenced by immunoSEQ multiplex PCR, and TCRdb holds only the in-frame ones, with some missing. Here the sample spans about 10,000 clones, about 70% being singletons. Sequencing was performed on ileal tissue. These receptors were taken from an adult with Crohn's disease. The CDR3 runs from the conserved cysteine through the conserved F or W. D genes are given only for firm matches. Part of the rows lack a size; the others show once, few, many or a class for expanded clones.

v_gene	j_gene	d_gene	abundance	CDR3nt	CDR3aa
TRBV11-2	TRBJ1-2	TRBD1	.	TGTGCCAGCAGCCAAGACAGGGAAAGCTATGGCTACACCTTC	CASSQDRESYGYTF
TRBV2	TRBJ1-2	TRBD1	.	TGTGCCAGGACAGGGCCCAATGGCTACACCTTC	CARTGPNGYTF
TRBV15	TRBJ1-2	.	.	TGTGCCACCAGCAGAGTTCAGGGCTCAAGCTATGGCTACACCTTC	CATSRVQGSSYGYTF
TRBV6-5	TRBJ1-2	TRBD1	medium-sized	TGTGCCAGCAGTTATATGCCCCACAGGGGGTATGGCTACACCTTC	CASSYMPHRGYGYTF
TRBV7-3	TRBJ1-3	.	.	TGTGCCAGCCAACCTACGGGGGGCGACGGAAACACCATATATTTT	CASQPTGGDGNTIYF
TRBV5-1	TRBJ1-4	TRBD1	.	TGCGCCAGCAGTAATCCCACCACAGGGGATGAAAAACTGTTTTTT	CASSNPTTGDEKLFF
TRBV27	TRBJ2-5	TRBD1	.	TGTGCCAGCAGTATACAGGGGGAAGGTGAGACCCAGTACTTC	CASSIQGEGETQYF
TRBV5-1	TRBJ2-2	.	.	TGCGCCAGCAGCTTGGAGGGAGTTACGAACACCGGGGAGCTGTTTTTT	CASSLEGVTNTGELFF
TRBV5-1	TRBJ2-3	.	once	TGCGCCAGCAGCTTGGTCAGGGAGGACACAGATACGCAGTATTTT	CASSLVREDTDTQYF
TRBV2	TRBJ1-1	.	.	TGTGCCAGCAGTGAAGAGGGACTGTTGAACACTGAAGCTTTCTTT	CASSEEGLLNTEAFF
TRBV4-3	TRBJ1-5	.	.	TGCGCCAGCAGCCTCCTAGTGGGGGCGAATCAGCCCCAGCATTTT	CASSLLVGANQPQHF
TRBV6-5	TRBJ2-1	.	.	TGTGCCAGTAGCCCGAGGGTTAATGAGCAGTTCTTC	CASSPRVNEQFF
TRBV2	TRBJ1-5	.	.	TGTGCCAGCAGTGCGTTCGCGCAGGGGAATCAGCCCCAGCATTTT	CASSAFAQGNQPQHF
TRBV11-3	TRBJ2-2	.	.	TGTGCCAGCAGCCCCCGGACAGGGGAGCTGTTTTTT	CASSPRTGELFF
TRBV7-7	TRBJ2-5	.	once	TGTGCCAGCAGCTTAGGACAGTACCAAGAGACCCAGTACTTC	CASSLGQYQETQYF
TRBV7-2	TRBJ1-2	TRBD1	.	TGTGCCAGCAGCTTAGGGCGACAGGGGGGACGCGGCTACACCTTC	CASSLGRQGGRGYTF
TRBV4-1	TRBJ2-7	TRBD1	.	TGCGCCAGCAGCCGTGTCGGACAGGGGGCGGCCTACGAGCAGTACTTC	CASSRVGQGAAYEQYF
TRBV7-9	TRBJ2-7	.	.	TGTGCCAGCAGCTTCCAGGTTTCCTACGAGCAGTACTTC	CASSFQVSYEQYF
TRBV6-6	TRBJ2-7	TRBD1	.	TGTGCCAGCATCCAAGGGACAGTCGGCTCCTACGAGCAGTACTTC	CASIQGTVGSYEQYF
TRBV7-8	TRBJ2-1	.	.	TGTGCCAGCGGCGAAGCGGACAATGAGCAGTTCTTC	CASGEADNEQFF
TRBV7-2	TRBJ2-7	TRBD1	.	TGTGCCAGCAGCTTAGAATCGACAGGGTCCTACGAGCAGTACTTC	CASSLESTGSYEQYF
TRBV6-1	TRBJ2-5	.	.	TGTGCCAGCAGTGAAAGGCGGGGGCGGCAAGAGACCCAGTACTTC	CASSERRGRQETQYF
TRBV2	TRBJ2-3	TRBD2	.	TGTGCCAGCAGTACGAATGGACTAGGCGCTAGCACAGATACGCAGTATTTT	CASSTNGLGASTDTQYF
TRBV13	TRBJ2-3	TRBD2	few	TGTGCCAGCAGCCTTCGCCCTCAACTAGCGGGGGGTCAGGATACGCAGTATTTT	CASSLRPQLAGGQDTQYF
TRBV6-6	TRBJ1-1	.	.	TGTGCCAGCAGGTACTCGGGGGGTGAAGCTTTCTTT	CASRYSGGEAFF
TRBV25-1	TRBJ1-1	.	few	TGTGCCAGCAGTGAACGCAGGGAGAACACTGAAGCTTTCTTT	CASSERRENTEAFF
TRBV2	TRBJ2-7	TRBD1	.	TGTGCCAGCAGTGTTGACAGGGGTTTCTACGAGCAGTACTTC	CASSVDRGFYEQYF
TRBV2	TRBJ2-7	.	.	TGTGCCAATTCACAGGGAGGGGGTTACGAGCAGTACTTC	CANSQGGGYEQYF
TRBV11-2	TRBJ1-6	.	.	TGTGCCAGCAGCTTAAACAGGGAGGGTTCACCCCTCCACTTT	CASSLNREGSPLHF
TRBV5-1	TRBJ1-3	.	once	TGCGCCAGCAGCTTGGCGGGGGGCTCTGGAAACACCATATATTTT	CASSLAGGSGNTIYF
TRBV4-1	TRBJ1-6	TRBD1	.	TGCGCCAGCAGCCAGGAACGACAGGGTTATTCACCCCTCCACTTT	CASSQERQGYSPLHF
TRBV28	TRBJ1-2	.	.	TGTGCCAGCACCCTCCCAAGTGAGGGTAACTCTTATGGCTACACCTTC	CASTLPSEGNSYGYTF
TRBV5-6	TRBJ2-2	.	.	TGTGCCAGCAGCTTGCGCCCAGGACAGTCCGACGGGGAGCTGTTTTTT	CASSLRPGQSDGELFF